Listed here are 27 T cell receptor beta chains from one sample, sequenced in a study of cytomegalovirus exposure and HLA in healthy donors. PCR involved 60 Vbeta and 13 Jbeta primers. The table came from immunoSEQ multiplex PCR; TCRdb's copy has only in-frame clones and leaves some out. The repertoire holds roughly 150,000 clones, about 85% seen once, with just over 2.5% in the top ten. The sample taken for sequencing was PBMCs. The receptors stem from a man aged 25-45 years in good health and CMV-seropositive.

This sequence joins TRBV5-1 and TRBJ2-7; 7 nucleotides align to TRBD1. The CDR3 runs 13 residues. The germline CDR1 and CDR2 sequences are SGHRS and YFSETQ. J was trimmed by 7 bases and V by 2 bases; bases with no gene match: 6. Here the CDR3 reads CASSLDRVWEQYF. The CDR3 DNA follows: TGCGCCAGCAGCTTAGACAGGGTTTGGGAGCAGTACTTC. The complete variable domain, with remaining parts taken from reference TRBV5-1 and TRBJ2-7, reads KAGVTQTPRYLIKTRGQQVTLSCSPISGHRSVSWYQQTPGQGLQFLFEYFSETQRNKGNFPGRFSGRQFSNSRSEMNVSTLELGDSALYLCASSLDRVWEQYFGPGTRLTVT.

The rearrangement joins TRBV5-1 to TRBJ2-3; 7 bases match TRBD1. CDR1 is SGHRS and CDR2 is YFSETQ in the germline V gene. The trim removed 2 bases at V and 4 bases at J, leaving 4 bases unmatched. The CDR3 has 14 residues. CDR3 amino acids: CASSFQGVPDTQYF. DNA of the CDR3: TGCGCCAGCAGCTTTCAGGGGGTCCCAGATACGCAGTATTTT.

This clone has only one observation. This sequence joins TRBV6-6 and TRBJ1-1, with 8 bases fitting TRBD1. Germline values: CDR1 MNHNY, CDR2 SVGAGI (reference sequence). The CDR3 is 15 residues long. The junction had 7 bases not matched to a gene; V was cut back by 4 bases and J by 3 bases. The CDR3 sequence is CASSSSDREDTEAFF. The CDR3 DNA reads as TGTGCCAGCAGTTCCTCGGACAGGGAGGACACTGAAGCTTTCTTT.

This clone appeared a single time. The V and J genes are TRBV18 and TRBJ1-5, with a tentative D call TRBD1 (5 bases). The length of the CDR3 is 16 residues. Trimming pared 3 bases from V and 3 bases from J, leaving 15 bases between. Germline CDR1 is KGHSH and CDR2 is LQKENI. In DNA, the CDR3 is TGTGCCAGCTCACCCTCTAAGGGCAGGGACAATCAGCCCCAGCATTTT. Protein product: CASSPSKGRDNQPQHF.

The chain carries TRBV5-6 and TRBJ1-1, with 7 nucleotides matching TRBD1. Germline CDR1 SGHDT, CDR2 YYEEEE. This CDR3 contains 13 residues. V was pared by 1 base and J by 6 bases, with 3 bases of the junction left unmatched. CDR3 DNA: TGTGCCAGCAGCTTGAGAGGGGGCCCTGAAGCTTTCTTT. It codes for CASSLRGGPEAFF.

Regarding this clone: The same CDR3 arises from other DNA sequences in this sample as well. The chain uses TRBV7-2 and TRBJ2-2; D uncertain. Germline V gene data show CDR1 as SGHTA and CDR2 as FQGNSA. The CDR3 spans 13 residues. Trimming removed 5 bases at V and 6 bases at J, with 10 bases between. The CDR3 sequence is CASSPRQAGELFF. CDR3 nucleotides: TGTGCCAGCAGCCCCCGGCAGGCCGGGGAGCTGTTTTTT.

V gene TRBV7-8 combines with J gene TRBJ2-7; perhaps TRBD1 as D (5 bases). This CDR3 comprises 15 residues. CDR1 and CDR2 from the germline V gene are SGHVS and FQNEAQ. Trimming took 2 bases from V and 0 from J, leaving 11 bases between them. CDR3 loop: CASSLFPGPSYEQYF. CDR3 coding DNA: TGTGCCAGCAGCTTATTCCCAGGGCCCTCCTACGAGCAGTACTTC.

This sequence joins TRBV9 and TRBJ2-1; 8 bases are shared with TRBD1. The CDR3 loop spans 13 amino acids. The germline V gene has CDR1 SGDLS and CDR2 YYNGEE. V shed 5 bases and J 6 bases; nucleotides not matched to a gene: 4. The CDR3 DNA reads TGTGCCAGCAGGGGGACAGGAGGCAATGAGCAGTTCTTC. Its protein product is CASRGTGGNEQFF. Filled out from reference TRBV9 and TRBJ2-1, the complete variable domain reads DSGVTQTPKHLITATGQRVTLRCSPRSGDLSVYWYQQSLDQGLQFLIQYYNGEERAKGNILERFSAQQFPDLHSELNLSSLELGDSALYFCASRGTGGNEQFFGPGTRLTVL.

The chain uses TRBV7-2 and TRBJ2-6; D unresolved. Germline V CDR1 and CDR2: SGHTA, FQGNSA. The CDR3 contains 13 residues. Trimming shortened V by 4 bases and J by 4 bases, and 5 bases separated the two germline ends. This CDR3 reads CASSSRGANVLTF. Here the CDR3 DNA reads TGTGCCAGCAGCTCGCGAGGGGCCAACGTCCTGACTTTC.

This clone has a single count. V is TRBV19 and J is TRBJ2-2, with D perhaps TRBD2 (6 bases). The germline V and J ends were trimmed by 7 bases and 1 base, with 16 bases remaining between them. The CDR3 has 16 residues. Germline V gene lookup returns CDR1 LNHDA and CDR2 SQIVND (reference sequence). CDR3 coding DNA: TGTGCCAGTAATGGGCGGGACGTAAAGAACACCGGGGAGCTGTTTTTT. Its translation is CASNGRDVKNTGELFF.

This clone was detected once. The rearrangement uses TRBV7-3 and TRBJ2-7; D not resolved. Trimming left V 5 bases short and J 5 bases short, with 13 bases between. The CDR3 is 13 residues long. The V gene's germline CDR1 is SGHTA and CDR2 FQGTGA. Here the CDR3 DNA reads TGTGCCAGCAGCCGTCTTGCGGTCCACGAGCAGTACGTC. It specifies CASSRLAVHEQYV.

The CDR3 DNA reads TGTGCCAGCACCCCCATCGGGGGGGCCGGAGGTACGCAGTATTTT. This encodes CASTPIGGAGGTQYF. The chain links TRBV7-2 to TRBJ2-3, with TRBD2 matching 8 bases. Per the germline V gene, CDR1 is SGHTA and CDR2 is FQGNSA. The V gene end was trimmed by 7 bases and the J gene end by 8 bases; junction bases not matched to a gene: 14. The CDR3 extends over 15 amino acids. The whole variable domain, filled in from reference TRBV7-2 and TRBJ2-3, reads GAGVSQSPSNKVTEKGKDVELRCDPISGHTALYWYRQSLGQGLEFLIYFQGNSAPDKSGLPSDRFSAERTGGSVSTLTIQRTQQEDSAVYLCASTPIGGAGGTQYFGPGTRLTVL.

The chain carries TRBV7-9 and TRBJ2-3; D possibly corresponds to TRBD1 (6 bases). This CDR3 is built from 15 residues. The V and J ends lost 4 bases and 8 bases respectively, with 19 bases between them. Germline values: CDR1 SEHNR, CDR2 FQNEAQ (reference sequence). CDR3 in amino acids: CASSSTVPGHATQYF. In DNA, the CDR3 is TGTGCCAGCAGCTCCACCGTCCCGGGACATGCTACGCAGTATTTT.

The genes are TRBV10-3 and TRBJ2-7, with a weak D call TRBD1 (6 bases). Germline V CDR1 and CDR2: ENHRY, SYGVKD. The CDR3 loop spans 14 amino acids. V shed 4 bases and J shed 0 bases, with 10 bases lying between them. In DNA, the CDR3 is TGTGCCATCAGTGCACAGGGCAGCTCCTACGAGCAGTACGTC. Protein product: CAISAQGSSYEQYV.

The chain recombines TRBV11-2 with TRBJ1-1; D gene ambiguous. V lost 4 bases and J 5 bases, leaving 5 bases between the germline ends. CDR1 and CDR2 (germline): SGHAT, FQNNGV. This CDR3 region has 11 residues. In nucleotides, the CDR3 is TGTGCCAGCAGCTCCTATACTGAAGCTTTCTTT. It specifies CASSSYTEAFF.

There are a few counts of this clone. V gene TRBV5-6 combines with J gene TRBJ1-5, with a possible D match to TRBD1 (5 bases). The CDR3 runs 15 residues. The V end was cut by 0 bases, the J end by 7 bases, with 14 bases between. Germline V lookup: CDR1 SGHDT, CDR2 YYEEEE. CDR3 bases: TGTGCCAGCAGCTTGGCCGGGGGAAGAGGGCAGCCCCAGCATTTT. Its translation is CASSLAGGRGQPQHF. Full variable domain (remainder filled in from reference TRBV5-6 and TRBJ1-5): DAGVTQSPTHLIKTRGQQVTLRCSPKSGHDTVSWYQQALGQGPQFIFQYYEEEERQRGNFPDRFSGHQFPNYSSELNVNALLLGDSALYLCASSLAGGRGQPQHFGDGTRLSIL.

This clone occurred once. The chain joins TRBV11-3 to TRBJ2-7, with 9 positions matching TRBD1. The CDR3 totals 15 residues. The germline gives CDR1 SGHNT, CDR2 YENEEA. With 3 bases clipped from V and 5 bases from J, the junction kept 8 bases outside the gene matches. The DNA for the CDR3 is TGTGCCAGCAGCTTCCAGACAGGGGGGTCCCACGAGCAGTACTTC. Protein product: CASSFQTGGSHEQYF.

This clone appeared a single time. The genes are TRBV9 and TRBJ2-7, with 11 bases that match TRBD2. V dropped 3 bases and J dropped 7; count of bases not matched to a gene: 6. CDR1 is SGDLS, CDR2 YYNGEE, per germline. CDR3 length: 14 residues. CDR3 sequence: CASSGTSGSDEQYF. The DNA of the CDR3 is TGTGCCAGCAGCGGAACTAGCGGGAGTGATGAGCAGTACTTC.

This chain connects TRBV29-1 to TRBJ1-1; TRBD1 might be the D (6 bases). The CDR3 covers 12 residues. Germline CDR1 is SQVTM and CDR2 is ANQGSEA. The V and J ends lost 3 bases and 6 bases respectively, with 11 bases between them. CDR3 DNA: TGCAGCGTTGAGGCCAGGGGAGCTGAAGCTTTCTTT. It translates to CSVEARGAEAFF.

CDR3 protein: CASSFTGEAFF. CDR3 in DNA: TGTGCCAGCAGCTTTACAGGAGAAGCTTTCTTT. The chain couples TRBV7-9 to TRBJ1-1; D might be TRBD1 (5 bases). With 3 bases removed from V and 8 bases from J, the gap between germline ends came to 7 bases. Per germline, CDR1 SEHNR and CDR2 FQNEAQ (reference sequence). This CDR3 has 11 amino acids.

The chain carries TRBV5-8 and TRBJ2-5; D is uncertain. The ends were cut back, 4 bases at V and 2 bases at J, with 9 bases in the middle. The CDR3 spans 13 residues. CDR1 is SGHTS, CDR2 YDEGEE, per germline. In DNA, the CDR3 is TGTGCCAGCAGCAGCCCATTTCAAGAGACCCAGTACTTC. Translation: CASSSPFQETQYF.

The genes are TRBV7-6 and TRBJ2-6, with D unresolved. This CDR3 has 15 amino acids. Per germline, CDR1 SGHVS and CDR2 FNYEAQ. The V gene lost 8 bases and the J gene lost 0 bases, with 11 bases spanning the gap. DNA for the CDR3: TGTGCCAGCGCGCCCGGTGGCTCTGGGGCCAACGTCCTGACTTTC. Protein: CASAPGGSGANVLTF. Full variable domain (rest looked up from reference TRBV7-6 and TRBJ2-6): GAGVSQSPRYKVTKRGQDVALRCDPISGHVSLYWYRQALGQGPEFLTYFNYEAQQDKSGLPNDRFSAERPEGSISTLTIQRTEQRDSAMYRCASAPGGSGANVLTFGAGSRLTVL.

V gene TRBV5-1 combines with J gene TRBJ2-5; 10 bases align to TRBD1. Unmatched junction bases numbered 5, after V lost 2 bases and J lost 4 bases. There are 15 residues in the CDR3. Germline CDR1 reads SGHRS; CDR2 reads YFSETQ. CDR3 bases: TGCGCCAGCAGCTTTGGACAGGGGGGCCCAGAGACCCAGTACTTC. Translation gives CASSFGQGGPETQYF.

The CDR3 reads CASSLEGDPFNEQYV. Here the CDR3 DNA reads TGTGCCAGCAGCTTAGAGGGGGACCCATTTAACGAGCAGTACGTC. The rearrangement links TRBV7-9 to TRBJ2-7, with a weak D call TRBD1 (6 bases). Deletions cut 1 base from V and 5 bases from J, with 15 bases between. Germline CDR1 and CDR2: SEHNR and FQNEAQ (reference sequence). CDR3 size: 15 residues.

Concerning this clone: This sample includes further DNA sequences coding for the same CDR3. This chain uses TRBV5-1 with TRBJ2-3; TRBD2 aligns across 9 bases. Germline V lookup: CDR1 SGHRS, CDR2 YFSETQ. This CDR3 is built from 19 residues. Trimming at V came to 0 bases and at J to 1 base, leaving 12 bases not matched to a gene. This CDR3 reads CASSLVPSAAGGGTDTQYF. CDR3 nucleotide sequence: TGCGCCAGCAGCTTGGTGCCTTCTGCAGCGGGAGGAGGCACAGATACGCAGTATTTT.

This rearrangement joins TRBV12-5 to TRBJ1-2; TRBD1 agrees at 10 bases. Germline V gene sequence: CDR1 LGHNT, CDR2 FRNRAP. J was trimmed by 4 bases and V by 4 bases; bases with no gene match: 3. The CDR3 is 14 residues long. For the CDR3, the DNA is TGTGCTAGTGGTTGGGGGACAGGGGCCTATGGCTACACCTTC. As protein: CASGWGTGAYGYTF.

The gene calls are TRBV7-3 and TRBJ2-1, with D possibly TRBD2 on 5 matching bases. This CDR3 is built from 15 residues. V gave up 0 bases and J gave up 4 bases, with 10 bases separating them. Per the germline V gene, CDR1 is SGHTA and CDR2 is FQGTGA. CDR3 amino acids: CASSLTRTRYNEQFF. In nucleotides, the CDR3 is TGTGCCAGCAGCTTAACTCGGACTCGATACAATGAGCAGTTCTTC.